This T cell receptor beta chain was obtained from a study of T cells in women clearing cervical HPV infection. Repertoires were generated with immunoSEQ multiplex PCR, while TCRdb's copy carries only in-frame clones and drops some. This sample's table has 23,000 or so clones. Germline V gene sequence: CDR1 SGHTA, CDR2 FQGNSA. The CDR3 is made up of 13 amino acids. The V end was cut by 3 bases, the J end by 2 bases, with 7 bases between. Notes on this clone: The CDR3 end falls 3 residues outside the read, so it is completed with the germline J gene.

The V gene is TRBV7-2, the J gene TRBJ2-5; D is ambiguous. This clonotype was sampled from a woman between 18 and 69 years old with a cervical HPV16 infection that either progressed to CIN3+ or cleared (not recorded which). Sequencing input: blood buffy coat. CDR3 DNA, as far as it was read: TGTGCCAGCAGCTTCTACAGACAAGAGACC. Translation gives CASSFYRQET. The complete CDR3 reads CASSFYRQETQYF.